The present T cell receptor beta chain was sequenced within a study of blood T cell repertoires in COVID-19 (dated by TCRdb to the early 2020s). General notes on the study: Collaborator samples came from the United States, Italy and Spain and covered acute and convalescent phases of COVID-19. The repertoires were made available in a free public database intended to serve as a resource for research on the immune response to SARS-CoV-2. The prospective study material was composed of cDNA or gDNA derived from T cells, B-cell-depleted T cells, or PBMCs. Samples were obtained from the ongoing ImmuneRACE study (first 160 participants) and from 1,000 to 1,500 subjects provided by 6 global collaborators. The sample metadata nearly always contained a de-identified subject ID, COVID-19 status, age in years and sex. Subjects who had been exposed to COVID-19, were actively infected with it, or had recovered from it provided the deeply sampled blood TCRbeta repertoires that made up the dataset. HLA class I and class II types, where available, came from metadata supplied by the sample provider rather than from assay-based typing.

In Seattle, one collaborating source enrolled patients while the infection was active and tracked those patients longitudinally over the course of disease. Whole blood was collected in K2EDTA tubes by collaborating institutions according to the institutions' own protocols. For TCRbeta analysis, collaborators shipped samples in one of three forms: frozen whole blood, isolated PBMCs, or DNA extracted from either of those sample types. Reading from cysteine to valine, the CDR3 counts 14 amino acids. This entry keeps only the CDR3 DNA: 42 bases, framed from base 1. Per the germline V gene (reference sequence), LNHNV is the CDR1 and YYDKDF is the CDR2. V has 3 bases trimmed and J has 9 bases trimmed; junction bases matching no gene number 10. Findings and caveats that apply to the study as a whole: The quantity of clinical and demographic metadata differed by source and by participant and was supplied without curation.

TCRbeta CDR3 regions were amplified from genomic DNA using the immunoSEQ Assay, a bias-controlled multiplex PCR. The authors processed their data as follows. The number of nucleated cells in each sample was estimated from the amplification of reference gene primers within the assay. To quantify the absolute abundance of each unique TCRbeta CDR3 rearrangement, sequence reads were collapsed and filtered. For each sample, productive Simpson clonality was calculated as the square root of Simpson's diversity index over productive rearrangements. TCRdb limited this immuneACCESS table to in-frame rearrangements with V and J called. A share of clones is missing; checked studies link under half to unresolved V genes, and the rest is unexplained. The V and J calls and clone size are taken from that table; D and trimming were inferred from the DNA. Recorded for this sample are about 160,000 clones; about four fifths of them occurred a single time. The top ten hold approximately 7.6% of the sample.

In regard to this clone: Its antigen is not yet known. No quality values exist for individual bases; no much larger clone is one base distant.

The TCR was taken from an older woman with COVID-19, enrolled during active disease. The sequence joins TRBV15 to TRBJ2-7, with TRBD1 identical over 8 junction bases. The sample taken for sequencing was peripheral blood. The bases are TGTGCCACCAGCAGCCAGACAGGGGAAGTTTGGCAGTACGTC. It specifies CATSSQTGEVWQYV.